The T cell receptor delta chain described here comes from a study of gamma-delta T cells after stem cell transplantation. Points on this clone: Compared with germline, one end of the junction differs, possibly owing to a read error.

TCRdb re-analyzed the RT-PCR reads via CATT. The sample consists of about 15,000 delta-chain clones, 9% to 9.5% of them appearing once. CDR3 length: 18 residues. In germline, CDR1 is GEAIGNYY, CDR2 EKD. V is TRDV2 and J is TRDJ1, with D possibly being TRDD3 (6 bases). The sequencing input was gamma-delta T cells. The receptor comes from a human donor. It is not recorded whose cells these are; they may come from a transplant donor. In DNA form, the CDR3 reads TGTGCCTTTGACACTGGGCGAACGGAGGATGAGTACACCGATAAACTCATCTTT. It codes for CAFDTGRTEDEYTDKLIF.